This entry concerns a single T cell receptor (beta chain). This clone was counted only a few times. There is no known antigen for this receptor. Qualities for individual bases were not recorded, and no much larger clone is one base off. The record originates from a study of blood T cell repertoires in COVID-19 (dated by TCRdb to about 2020). In terms of the full investigation: The collaborator samples originated in the United States, Italy and Spain and spanned the acute and convalescent phases of COVID-19. The dataset comprised deeply sampled blood TCRbeta repertoires from subjects exposed to, actively infected with, or recovered from COVID-19. The samples were drawn from the first 160 participants of the ongoing ImmuneRACE study and from about 1,200 subjects provided by 6 global collaborators. Where available, HLA class I and class II types were obtained from metadata supplied by the sample provider rather than from assay-based typing. Nearly every sample came with metadata listing a de-identified subject ID, COVID-19 status, age in years and sex. The repertoires were released in a freely available public database intended as a resource for research on the immune response to SARS-CoV-2. The prospective study material was composed of cDNA or gDNA derived from T cells, B-cell-depleted T cells, or PBMCs. Study-wide findings and limitations: The quantity of clinical and demographic metadata differed by source and by participant and was supplied without curation.

The immunoSEQ Assay, a bias-controlled multiplex PCR, was used to amplify TCRbeta CDR3 regions from genomic DNA. The original pipeline was this. The number of nucleated cells in each sample was estimated from the amplification of reference gene primers within the assay. To quantify the absolute abundance of each unique TCRbeta CDR3 rearrangement, sequence reads were collapsed and filtered. For each sample, productive Simpson clonality was calculated by taking the square root of Simpson's diversity index across productive rearrangements. Held by TCRdb, this immuneACCESS table contains in-frame sequences only and omits some clones. Under half of the omission traces to an unresolved V gene where checked; the cause of the rest is unknown. That table furnishes V, J and clone size, whereas the DNA furnished D and trimming. Present in this sample are around 100,000 clones, roughly nine tenths of which were seen just once. The ten most abundant clones make up around 4.6% of the sample.

Each collaborating institution followed its own protocols to collect whole blood in K2EDTA tubes. For TCRbeta analysis, collaborators shipped samples in one of three forms: frozen whole blood, isolated PBMCs, or DNA extracted from either of those sample types. The sequence was obtained from a man aged 35 to 55 with acute or convalescent COVID-19. The sample comprised peripheral blood.

The nucleotide sequence reads as follows: TGTGCCAGCAGCTTGGCCGGGACTGCAACTAATGAAAAACTGTTTTTT. Translated, it reads CASSLAGTATNEKLFF. Recombination connected TRBV5-6 to TRBJ1-4, with a tentative D gene TRBD1 over 5 matching bases. V drops 0 bases and J drops 0 bases, leaving 9 bases in between. The germline V gene sets CDR1 to SGHDT and CDR2 to YYEEEE. Its CDR3 holds 16 amino acids, cysteine through phenylalanine. Only the CDR3 DNA stays, 48 bases, in frame from base 1.